Below are 26 T cell receptor beta chains sequenced from a single sample in a study of beta chain features in type 1 diabetes. Study observations and caveats: TCRB CDR3 length was moderately but significantly reduced in all four CD4+ subsets of Type 1 diabetes patients.

Expressed TCRB transcripts were sequenced because the isolated RNA had all been reverse transcribed beforehand. The table came from immunoSEQ multiplex PCR; TCRdb's copy has only in-frame clones and leaves some out. This table holds approximately 730,000 clones, roughly 13% found once. Their antigens are not known. The sequenced sample consisted of naive CD4+ T cells from blood. Source of these receptors: a man aged 18 to 30 with type 1 diabetes.

This clone was counted only a few times. V usage is TRBV7-9 and J usage is TRBJ1-6, with 9 bases matching TRBD1. Germline CDR1 reads SEHNR; CDR2 reads FQNEAQ (reference sequence). The CDR3 loop spans 16 amino acids. The V and J ends lost 0 bases and 9 bases, in that order; junction bases with no gene match: 6. CDR3 DNA sequence: TGTGCCAGCAGCTTAGCGGGACAGGGTACCCTTTCACCCCTCCACTTT. Translated: CASSLAGQGTLSPLHF.

This chain uses TRBV4-2 with TRBJ2-1; 8 bases are shared with TRBD2. The CDR3 sequence is 17 residues long. With V trimmed by 1 base and J by 6 bases, 11 bases remained unmatched. CDR1 LGHNA and CDR2 YNFKEQ come from the germline V gene. The CDR3 DNA follows: TGTGCCAGCAGCCAAGTTGGGGTGGCGGGGGGAATCAATGAGCAGTTCTTC. This encodes CASSQVGVAGGINEQFF.

This chain uses TRBV28 with TRBJ2-1, with 8 nucleotides matching TRBD2. Germline CDR1 reads MDHEN; CDR2 reads SYDVKM. V gave up 6 bases and J gave up 2 bases; unmatched junction bases: 3. The CDR3 has 14 residues. In nucleotides, the CDR3 is TGTGCCAGCAGGAGCGGGGGTACCTACAATGAGCAGTTCTTC. Translation: CASRSGGTYNEQFF.

V usage is TRBV4-2 and J usage is TRBJ2-3; 8 positions agree with TRBD2. V lost 0 bases, J lost 1 base, and 6 bases stayed unmatched. CDR1 LGHNA and CDR2 YNFKEQ come from the germline V gene. The CDR3 runs 17 residues. The CDR3 region has the DNA TGTGCCAGCAGCCAAGACCCCTCGCGGGGGGGCACAGATACGCAGTATTTT. Translating gives CASSQDPSRGGTDTQYF.

This clone was observed a handful of times. This rearrangement joins TRBV29-1 to TRBJ1-1; TRBD1 is a possible D gene (5 bases). The germline V and J ends were trimmed by 8 bases and 1 base, with 14 bases remaining between them. The germline V gene encodes CDR1 SQVTM and CDR2 ANQGSEA. The CDR3 totals 13 residues. CDR3 protein: CSSWGRGNTEAFF. The CDR3 DNA follows: TGCAGCTCGTGGGGCAGAGGGAACACTGAAGCTTTCTTT.

Only a few counts were recorded for this clone. The V call is TRBV7-9, the J call TRBJ1-1, with a possible D match to TRBD1 (6 bases). V was clipped by 5 bases and J by 0 bases, with 10 bases between them. Per germline, CDR1 SEHNR and CDR2 FQNEAQ (reference sequence). The CDR3 totals 14 residues. CDR3 residues: CASSPSGVNTEAFF. CDR3 DNA sequence: TGTGCCAGCAGCCCCTCAGGGGTGAACACTGAAGCTTTCTTT. The full variable domain, rest sourced from reference TRBV7-9 and TRBJ1-1, is DTGVSQNPRHKITKRGQNVTFRCDPISEHNRLYWYRQTLGQGPEFLTYFQNEAQLEKSRLLSDRFSAERPKGSFSTLEIQRTEQGDSAMYLCASSPSGVNTEAFFGQGTRLTVV.

The V gene is TRBV7-9, the J gene TRBJ1-6; D is ambiguous. V gave up 5 bases and J gave up 14 bases, with 10 bases separating them. CDR3 length: 11 amino acids. CDR1 is SEHNR and CDR2 is FQNEAQ in the germline V gene (reference sequence). The CDR3 region has the DNA TGTGCCAGCAGCCCTTCGGCGGCCCTCCACTTT. Translating it yields CASSPSAALHF.

This clone was seen only once. CDR3 sequence reads: CASSQLYTGGSWLNQPQHF. CDR3 bases: TGTGCCAGCAGCCAACTTTACACAGGGGGCTCCTGGCTCAATCAGCCCCAGCATTTT. The chain employs TRBV14 and TRBJ1-5; 9 bases are a match to TRBD1. Germline V CDR1 and CDR2: SGHDN, FVKESK. The CDR3 totals 19 residues. V lost 2 bases and J lost 3; bases outside the gene matches: 14.

This clone was detected only a few times. The DNA for the CDR3 is TGTGCCAGCAGCTACACCCCGACAGGGGAGAGGTATGGCTACACCTTC. Encoded protein: CASSYTPTGERYGYTF. The gene calls are TRBV2 and TRBJ1-2; 8 nucleotides line up with TRBD1. CDR3 length: 16 residues. V dropped 6 bases and J dropped 5; count of bases not matched to a gene: 14. Germline V gene lookup returns CDR1 SNHLY and CDR2 FYNNEI.

This clone was counted at least ten times. This chain joins TRBV10-3 and TRBJ2-7; 9 bases are shared with TRBD1. V dropped 3 bases and J dropped 4; count of bases not matched to a gene: 4. The germline gives CDR1 ENHRY, CDR2 SYGVKD. The CDR3 is 14 residues long. CDR3 protein: CAISEGTGRYEQYF. The CDR3 DNA is TGTGCCATCAGTGAAGGGACAGGGAGATACGAGCAGTACTTC.

The CDR3 protein is CAHGGGQGAFF. The DNA for the CDR3 is TGTGCCCACGGAGGGGGACAGGGGGCCTTCTTT. This rearrangement joins TRBV7-9 to TRBJ1-1; 12 positions match TRBD1. Germline loops: CDR1 SEHNR, CDR2 FQNEAQ (reference sequence). The CDR3 loop spans 11 amino acids. J gave up 14 bases and V 11 bases, and 9 bases lay outside the gene matches.

The chain is built from TRBV29-1 and TRBJ1-2; D remains unclear. With 5 bases removed from V and 6 bases from J, the gap between germline ends came to 7 bases. Germline V gene data show CDR1 as SQVTM and CDR2 as ANQGSEA. The CDR3 spans 10 residues. The CDR3 nucleotides are TGCAGCGTTTCCACAGATGGCTACACCTTC. It codes for CSVSTDGYTF.

This clone was counted a few times. The J gene is TRBJ2-7, the V gene TRBV7-2; TRBD2 matches 8 bases. The CDR3 is 16 residues long. V was clipped by 5 bases and J by 3 bases; unmatched bases: 12. Germline V gene sequence: CDR1 SGHTA, CDR2 FQGNSA. CDR3 amino acids: CASSPPGLAGSYEQYF. In DNA form, the CDR3 reads TGTGCCAGCAGCCCCCCCGGGCTAGCGGGCAGCTACGAGCAGTACTTC.

The gene calls are TRBV13 and TRBJ2-3; tentative D call: TRBD1 (6 bases). The CDR3 is 14 residues long. CDR1 PRHDT and CDR2 FYEKMQ come from the germline V gene (reference sequence). Trimming pared 3 bases from V and 6 bases from J, leaving 13 bases between. The CDR3 spells CASSFGRGGDTQYF. CDR3 in DNA: TGTGCCAGCAGCTTTGGCAGGGGCGGGGATACGCAGTATTTT. The variable domain in full, completed from reference TRBV13 and TRBJ2-3, reads AAGVIQSPRHLIKEKRETATLKCYPIPRHDTVYWYQQGPGQDPQFLISFYEKMQSDKGSIPDRFSAQQFSDYHSELNMSSLELGDSALYFCASSFGRGGDTQYFGPGTRLTVL.

V is TRBV5-1 and J is TRBJ2-1; D unresolved. Germline V gene lookup returns CDR1 SGHRS and CDR2 YFSETQ. The CDR3 covers 15 residues. V was pared by 1 base and J by 5 bases, with 13 bases between. CDR3 coding DNA: TGCGCCAGCAGCTTGAAAAGTTTTGGCGACAATGAGCAGTTCTTC. Its protein is CASSLKSFGDNEQFF. The full variable domain, its missing parts supplied by reference TRBV5-1 and TRBJ2-1, is KAGVTQTPRYLIKTRGQQVTLSCSPISGHRSVSWYQQTPGQGLQFLFEYFSETQRNKGNFPGRFSGRQFSNSRSEMNVSTLELGDSALYLCASSLKSFGDNEQFFGPGTRLTVL.

This clone occurred a few times. The chain uses TRBV5-1 and TRBJ1-4; D call uncertain. The CDR3 contains 15 residues. Germline V gene sequence: CDR1 SGHRS, CDR2 YFSETQ. V lost 1 base and J 5 bases, leaving 12 bases between the germline ends. CDR3 bases: TGCGCCAGCAGCTTGAAGGAGATAGGAAATGAAAAACTGTTTTTT. Translation gives CASSLKEIGNEKLFF.

The V call is TRBV30, the J call TRBJ1-3; D unresolved. V lost 0 bases and J lost 3, with 9 bases in between. The CDR3 totals 14 residues. CDR1 is GTSNPN and CDR2 is SVGIG in the germline V gene (reference sequence). The DNA of the CDR3 is TGTGCCTGGAGTGTAGGGAGAGATGGAAACACCATATATTTT. It is translated as CAWSVGRDGNTIYF.

This clone was recorded a few times. The chain carries TRBV2 and TRBJ2-7; D uncertain. The germline V and J ends were trimmed by 8 bases and 0 bases, with 17 bases remaining between them. The CDR3 consists of 15 residues. CDR1 and CDR2 from the germline V gene are SNHLY and FYNNEI. In DNA form, the CDR3 reads TGTGCCAGCCTAGAGGAGCGTTTAAACTCCTACGAGCAGTACTTC. Amino acid sequence: CASLEERLNSYEQYF.

This clone was detected only a few times. The chain carries TRBV4-1 and TRBJ1-2, with D possibly matching TRBD1 (5 bases). Trimming pared 0 bases from V and 8 bases from J, leaving 16 bases between. The V gene's germline CDR1 is MGHRA and CDR2 YSYEKL. The CDR3 is 15 residues long. The CDR3 coding sequence is TGCGCCAGCAGCCAAGATGAGGGGAACCCCTGGGGCTACACCTTC. Residues: CASSQDEGNPWGYTF.

The rearrangement joins TRBV5-4 to TRBJ2-4; TRBD2 matches at 9 bases. Germline CDR1 reads SGHNT; CDR2 reads YYREEE (reference sequence). V trimming: 0 bases; J trimming: 0 bases; junction bases outside the gene matches: 10. The CDR3 extends over 19 amino acids. The CDR3 sequence is CASSLESGLATSAKNIQYF. The CDR3 DNA follows: TGTGCCAGCAGCTTGGAGTCGGGACTAGCAACTTCAGCCAAAAACATTCAGTACTTC.

V and J are TRBV9 and TRBJ1-1; D not certain. The germline gives CDR1 SGDLS, CDR2 YYNGEE. The germline V and J ends were trimmed by 1 base and 4 bases, with 11 bases remaining between them. This CDR3 is built from 14 residues. The DNA of the CDR3 is TGTGCCAGCAGCGTAACCGGGAGCGTCACTGAAGCTTTCTTT. Translation: CASSVTGSVTEAFF.

The CDR3 spells CASSGNNQPQHF. CDR3 nucleotide sequence: TGTGCCAGCTCCGGAAACAATCAGCCCCAGCATTTT. The V and J genes are TRBV28 and TRBJ1-5; D remains ambiguous. CDR3 size: 12 residues. CDR1 MDHEN and CDR2 SYDVKM come from the germline V gene. V lost 8 bases and J lost 3, with 8 bases in between.

This clone appeared a few times. This chain links TRBV5-1 with TRBJ2-7, with 8 positions matching TRBD1. The CDR3 spans 14 residues. Germline CDR1 reads SGHRS; CDR2 reads YFSETQ. V trimming: 5 bases; J trimming: 3 bases; junction bases outside the gene matches: 7. The CDR3 nucleotides read TGCGCCAGCAGTTTTGGGACAGGCGGCTACGAGCAGTACTTC. Protein: CASSFGTGGYEQYF. The full variable domain, its missing parts supplied by reference TRBV5-1 and TRBJ2-7, is KAGVTQTPRYLIKTRGQQVTLSCSPISGHRSVSWYQQTPGQGLQFLFEYFSETQRNKGNFPGRFSGRQFSNSRSEMNVSTLELGDSALYLCASSFGTGGYEQYFGPGTRLTVT.

This clone was observed a handful of times. J is TRBJ1-6 and V is TRBV5-4; a weak D match, TRBD1 (5 bases). Between the trimmed V and J ends, which lost 0 bases and 6 bases, there was a span of 7 bases. Germline loops: CDR1 SGHNT, CDR2 YYREEE (reference sequence). The CDR3 is 14 residues long. CDR3 DNA: TGTGCCAGCAGCTTGGAAGGGGTTAATTCACCCCTCCACTTT. It specifies CASSLEGVNSPLHF.

J is TRBJ1-5 and V is TRBV2; D is possibly TRBD1 (5 bases). The CDR3 has 14 amino acids. Looked up from germline, CDR1 is SNHLY and CDR2 is FYNNEI. The V and J ends lost 7 bases and 5 bases respectively, with 15 bases between them. CDR3 nucleotide sequence: TGTGCCAGCACGGGGGTTGCAGAGGATCAGCCCCAGCATTTT. It yields the protein CASTGVAEDQPQHF.

This clone was seen a few times. The rearrangement joins TRBV11-3 to TRBJ2-7; D is possibly TRBD1 (5 bases). Germline loops: CDR1 SGHNT, CDR2 YENEEA. The V end lost 1 base, the J end lost 7 bases, and 8 bases lay between the germline ends. This CDR3 spans 12 amino acids. The CDR3, as DNA: TGTGCCAGCAGCTTAGTGAGGACAGAGCAGTACTTC. Translating it yields CASSLVRTEQYF.